A single sample is the source of the 13 T cell receptor beta chains below, sequenced in a study of molecular identifiers for immune sequencing clone quantification. Using its own MiXCR run on the PCR reads, TCRdb lists one record per CDR3 protein. Here the sample spans about 510,000 distinct CDR3 sequences, roughly 24% being singletons. Specimen: naive CD8+ T cells from blood, with Jurkat cell RNA spiked in. Subset in this sample: FACS-sorted CD8+CD4-CCR7+CD45RA+ naive T cells. Every receptor here comes from a human donor in good health. Some libraries in this study had Jurkat cell RNA spiked in.

This clonotype was seen repeatedly, ten times or more. This chain connects TRBV7-9 to TRBJ1-5, with D perhaps TRBD1 (5 bases). CDR1 SEHNR and CDR2 FQNEAQ come from the germline V gene (reference sequence). The V gene lost 5 bases and the J gene lost 5 bases, with 16 bases spanning the gap. CDR3 length: 15 amino acids. The CDR3 DNA follows: TGTGCCAGCAGCGAAGTGGGGTTGGGGGATCAGCCCCAGCATTTT. Translating gives CASSEVGLGDQPQHF. Full variable domain (rest looked up from reference TRBV7-9 and TRBJ1-5): DTGVSQNPRHKITKRGQNVTFRCDPISEHNRLYWYRQTLGQGPEFLTYFQNEAQLEKSRLLSDRFSAERPKGSFSTLEIQRTEQGDSAMYLCASSEVGLGDQPQHFGDGTRLSIL.

The chain has TRBV29-1 and TRBJ1-2, with a possible D match to TRBD1 (6 bases). V lost 2 bases to trimming and J lost 1 base, with 14 bases between them. The CDR3 spans 15 residues. Germline lookup yields CDR1 SQVTM and CDR2 ANQGSEA. The CDR3 nucleotides read TGCAGCGTTGAATCCCCAGCAGGGGTTAACTATGGCTACACCTTC. It translates to CSVESPAGVNYGYTF.

This clonotype was seen at least ten times. V and J are TRBV30 and TRBJ1-5, with D uncertain. Trimming pared 3 bases from V and 11 bases from J, leaving 14 bases between. The CDR3 covers 12 residues. The V gene's germline CDR1 is GTSNPN and CDR2 SVGIG (reference sequence). The CDR3 region is CAWSGDGRAQHF. The CDR3 nucleotides read TGTGCCTGGAGCGGGGATGGGAGGGCCCAGCATTTT.

On this clonotype: One end of the junction does not line up with germline, which may come from a read error. The V gene is TRBV5-3, the J gene TRBJ2-2, with D unresolved. TRBV5-3 is recorded as an ORF, its role being uncertain. The CDR3 is 14 residues long. As DNA, the CDR3 is TGTGCCAGCAGCTTGAATGGGAACATCGGGGAGCTGTTTTTT. Protein product: CASSLNGNIGELFF.

This clonotype was seen more than once but under ten times. The V and J genes are TRBV4-3 and TRBJ1-5; D is perhaps TRBD1 (6 bases). V gave up 0 bases and J gave up 2 bases, with 11 bases separating them. CDR1 is LGHNA and CDR2 is YSLEER in the germline V gene. The CDR3 has 16 residues. CDR3 loop: CASSQDRAGGNQPQHF. CDR3 nucleotide sequence: TGCGCCAGCAGCCAAGATCGGGCAGGGGGCAATCAGCCCCAGCATTTT.

This clonotype has only a few counts. V gene TRBV9 combines with J gene TRBJ2-3; a possible D gene is TRBD2 (5 bases). In germline, CDR1 is SGDLS, CDR2 YYNGEE. This CDR3 has 15 amino acids. The V end lost 0 bases, the J end lost 6 bases, and 14 bases lay between the germline ends. In DNA form, the CDR3 reads TGTGCCAGCAGCGTAGGTAGCGTTAACGTGGATACGCAGTATTTT. This sequence encodes CASSVGSVNVDTQYF.

The chain joins TRBV7-9 to TRBJ2-1, with D perhaps matching TRBD2 (5 bases). Germline values: CDR1 SEHNR, CDR2 FQNEAQ (reference sequence). The CDR3 loop spans 14 amino acids. Trimming took 2 bases from V and 4 from J, leaving 9 bases between them. The CDR3 DNA is TGTGCCAGCAGCTTAAGCGGTTATTACAATGAGCAGTTCTTC. Its protein is CASSLSGYYNEQFF.

The rearrangement uses TRBV24-1 and TRBJ2-1; D might be TRBD2 (6 bases). Deletions cut 5 bases from V and 4 bases from J, with 17 bases between. Germline V lookup: CDR1 KGHDR, CDR2 SFDVKD. The CDR3 totals 16 residues. The CDR3: CATSAIPGETYNEQFF. CDR3 nucleotides: TGTGCCACCAGTGCAATTCCGGGGGAGACGTACAATGAGCAGTTCTTC.

There are a few counts of this clonotype. The chain uses TRBV10-3 and TRBJ2-2; D remains unclear. Germline V gene data show CDR1 as ENHRY and CDR2 as SYGVKD. The CDR3 covers 13 residues. With 3 bases removed from V and 6 bases from J, the gap between germline ends came to 8 bases. CDR3 coding DNA: TGTGCCATCAGTGAACGTCGAGCCGGGGAGCTGTTTTTT. Translating it yields CAISERRAGELFF.

Turning to this clonotype: The CDR3 carries no conserved terminal phenylalanine or tryptophan, so it likely arises from a read error. This chain links TRBV29-1 with TRBJ1-1; no reliable D call. V was shortened by 4 bases and J by 0 bases, with 3 bases between the two germline ends. CDR3 length: 11 residues. Per germline, CDR1 SQVTM and CDR2 ANQGSEA. The CDR3 region is CSVVVNTEAFS. CDR3 nucleotide sequence: TGCAGCGTTGTGGTGAACACTGAAGCTTTCTCT.

Comment on this clonotype: With a much larger clone just one base away, this may be a read error. The chain carries TRBV11-2 and TRBJ2-7; D ambiguous. The CDR3 is 14 amino acids. Germline V lookup: CDR1 SGHAT, CDR2 FQNNGV. In DNA, the CDR3 is TGTGCCAGCAGCTCGACCTTAGCCACCTACGAGCAGTGCTTC. Translation gives CASSSTLATYEQCF.

This clonotype has a count of ten or more. The V call is TRBV7-9, the J call TRBJ1-1, with unresolved D. V was pared by 2 bases and J by 0 bases, with 10 bases between. Germline-derived CDR1 and CDR2 are SEHNR and FQNEAQ (reference sequence). The CDR3 covers 15 residues. The CDR3 sequence is CASSLFDEMNTEAFF. The CDR3 nucleotides read TGTGCCAGCAGCTTATTCGATGAGATGAACACTGAAGCTTTCTTT. The full variable domain, in which reference TRBV7-9 and TRBJ1-1 provide the parts outside the CDR3, is DTGVSQNPRHKITKRGQNVTFRCDPISEHNRLYWYRQTLGQGPEFLTYFQNEAQLEKSRLLSDRFSAERPKGSFSTLEIQRTEQGDSAMYLCASSLFDEMNTEAFFGQGTRLTVV.

In regard to this clonotype: A read error may explain this, as a much larger clone is one base away. The rearrangement joins TRBV28 to TRBJ2-1, with D possibly matching TRBD2 (5 bases). The J call may not be correct, given that the DNA end is closer to TRBJ2-7. Germline CDR1 and CDR2: MDHEN and SYDVKM. The CDR3 loop spans 13 amino acids. CDR3 residues: CASRRASLYEQYF. Written as DNA, the CDR3 is TGTGCCAGCAGAAGGGCTAGCCTCTACGAGCAGTACTTC.